One and the same sample provided the 2 T cell receptor beta chains below, sequenced in a study of cytomegalovirus exposure and HLA in healthy donors. The PCR made use of 60 Vbeta and 13 Jbeta primers. Assay: immunoSEQ multiplex PCR; the TCRdb copy retains only in-frame clones and omits some. Of some 120,000 clones listed, roughly four fifths are singletons. The material sequenced was PBMCs. The receptors shown here come from a woman in her 40s in good health and CMV-seropositive.

The chain combines TRBV10-3 with TRBJ1-6, with D possibly being TRBD1 (5 bases). The germline gives CDR1 ENHRY, CDR2 SYGVKD. V lost 8 bases, J lost 7 bases, and 18 bases lay in between. CDR3 length equals 15 residues. The CDR3 spells CAIGAPTLVNSPLHF. The CDR3 DNA reads as TGTGCCATCGGGGCCCCAACCTTGGTAAATTCACCCCTCCACTTT.

The chain links TRBV28 to TRBJ2-7; 9 bases are shared with TRBD1. This CDR3 has 16 amino acids. Germline assignment: CDR1 MDHEN and CDR2 SYDVKM. With 7 bases clipped from V and 6 bases from J, the junction kept 16 bases outside the gene matches. CDR3 bases: TGTGCCAGCAATCCGCGAAGTTGGACAGGGGATAGCGAGCAGTACTTC. Translation: CASNPRSWTGDSEQYF.